Reported below is one TCR beta chain. These data come from a study of blood T cell repertoires in COVID-19. Profiled with immunoSEQ multiplex PCR; TCRdb holds only in-frame clones, not every one. Of a few hundred thousand clones in the sample, approximately 90% are singletons; the top ten hold around 0.86%. This CDR3 has 14 residues. The ends were cut back, 3 bases at V and 2 bases at J, with 9 bases in the middle. Germline-derived CDR1 and CDR2 are KGHSH and LQKENI. The material sequenced was PBMCs or T cells enriched from blood (not recorded which). The V gene is TRBV18, the J gene TRBJ2-3; tentatively, D is TRBD2 (6 bases). This receptor was obtained from a woman in her 40s who had been exposed to COVID-19. CDR3 sequence (DNA): TGTGCCAGCTCACCTAGCGGTACCACAGATACGCAGTATTTT. Translating it yields CASSPSGTTDTQYF.